Sequencing of this TCR beta chain was carried out in a study of CXCR3-negative and CXCR3-positive naive CD8 T cells. On this clonotype itself: Its target is not known.

General study findings and limits: The study found more hydrophobic TRB CDR3s in CXCR3-positive naive cells than in CXCR3-negative naive cells.

UMI-tagged TRB cDNA libraries were built via 5' RACE. TCRdb re-analyzed the 5' RACE reads; it lists each CDR3 protein once, without DNA. This table holds 120,000 to 150,000 distinct CDR3 sequences. Germline V lookup: CDR1 SEHNR, CDR2 FQNEAQ (reference sequence). CDR3 length: 17 residues. This chain uses TRBV7-9 with TRBJ1-2; lacking DNA, the TRBD1 call made by TCRdb goes unchecked. Sequenced: naive CXCR3+ CD8+ T cells from blood. Subset reported: CD45RO-CCR7+CD27+CD95- naive CD8+ T cells expressing CXCR3 (TNR3+). The clonotype was recovered from a human donor in good health. Some clones in this sample may be carry-over from other donors' samples. CDR3 sequence reads: CASSLLKTGARDYGYTF.